Included here is one TCR beta chain sequence, with context. The sample originates from a study of blood T cells in healthy people across ages. Study details: Per two T cells, template switching captured roughly one barcoded beta molecule.

A J-beta primer mix and a sample-barcoded 5' primer were used in a second PCR of roughly 6 to 12 cycles. One entry per CDR3 protein, called by TCRdb with MiXCR from the 5' RACE reads. The table records roughly 1,500,000 distinct CDR3 sequences, 30% to 40% of them present only once. The sequenced sample was blood. This sequence originates from a woman in her 30s in good health.

As DNA, the CDR3 is TGTGCCAGCAGCTTAACCGGGCCCAATGAAAAACTGTTTTTT. Translating gives CASSLTGPNEKLFF. The genes are TRBV7-9 and TRBJ1-4; D is unresolved. Germline V gene sequence: CDR1 SEHNR, CDR2 FQNEAQ (reference sequence). The CDR3 is made up of 14 amino acids. V lost 2 bases and J lost 5, with 9 bases in between.